These 24 T cell receptor beta chains originate from one sample sequenced in a study of OX40 agonist ivuxolimab in advanced cancers. Libraries were prepared by immunoSEQ multiplex PCR; TCRdb keeps only in-frame clonotypes and omits some of them. The table records tens of thousands of clones, approximately 80% of them present only once. The sample here was CD4+ or CD8+ T cells sorted from blood, taken in a trial of the OX40 agonist ivuxolimab. Receptor source: an adult with an advanced solid tumor such as melanoma, head and neck, liver or kidney cancer.

The genes are TRBV5-5 and TRBJ1-2; D may be TRBD1 (5 bases). This CDR3 is 15 amino acids long. Trimming took off 4 bases at V and 6 bases at J, with 19 bases between the two ends. The V gene's germline CDR1 is SGHKS and CDR2 YYEKEE (reference sequence). The CDR3 here is CASSLLRGDYDGYTF. The CDR3, as DNA: TGTGCCAGCAGCCTCTTACGAGGGGACTATGATGGCTACACCTTC.

This chain connects TRBV7-9 to TRBJ2-5; 11 nucleotides match TRBD2. Germline CDR1 SEHNR, CDR2 FQNEAQ (reference sequence). V trimming: 1 base; J trimming: 5 bases; junction bases outside the gene matches: 9. This CDR3 is built from 17 residues. CDR3 nucleotide sequence: TGTGCCAGCAGCTTAGATCAACTAGCGGGAGTTCGGGAGACCCAGTACTTC. Its translation: CASSLDQLAGVRETQYF.

This chain joins TRBV5-1 and TRBJ2-3, with TRBD2 matching over 9 bases. CDR1 and CDR2 (germline): SGHRS, YFSETQ. The ends lost 3 bases at V and 0 bases at J; junction bases unmatched: 5. The CDR3 is 16 residues long. The CDR3 spells CASSSRLAESTDTQYF. The CDR3 DNA reads as TGCGCCAGCAGCTCAAGACTAGCGGAGAGCACAGATACGCAGTATTTT.

In DNA, the CDR3 is TGTGCCAGCAGCTTTACGGTTGCCGGGGAGCTGTTTTTT. Translated: CASSFTVAGELFF. The J gene is TRBJ2-2, the V gene TRBV5-6; D is undetermined. The V and J ends lost 2 bases and 6 bases respectively, with 8 bases between them. CDR1 is SGHDT, CDR2 YYEEEE, per germline. The CDR3 has 13 residues.

This clone was seen only once. The chain carries TRBV5-1 and TRBJ1-1; TRBD1 agrees at 7 bases. The J segment lost 5 bases and the V segment lost 2 bases, leaving 6 bases of the junction unmatched. Germline-derived CDR1 and CDR2 are SGHRS and YFSETQ. The CDR3 is 14 amino acids. CDR3 sequence: CASSFSQGDTEAFF. CDR3 DNA: TGCGCCAGCAGCTTCAGTCAGGGGGATACTGAAGCTTTCTTT.

In DNA, the CDR3 is TGTGCCAGCACCAATAAACGTAGCGGCGGTGAGCAGTTCTTC. Amino acids: CASTNKRSGGEQFF. The chain joins TRBV7-2 to TRBJ2-1; D possibly corresponds to TRBD2 (6 bases). Trimming left V 7 bases short and J 9 bases short, with 19 bases between. This CDR3 has 14 amino acids. CDR1 is SGHTA, CDR2 FQGNSA, per germline.

The chain joins TRBV10-2 to TRBJ2-1; D gene unclear. CDR1 is WSHSY, CDR2 SAAADI, per germline. V was trimmed by 4 bases and J by 12 bases, leaving 13 bases between them. This CDR3 is built from 12 residues. The CDR3 region is CASSALELGQFF. DNA for the CDR3: TGCGCCAGCAGTGCTCTAGAACTCGGGCAGTTCTTC.

This clone is a singleton in its sample. The CDR3 here is CASSYSISGAGELFF. CDR3 nucleotides: TGTGCCAGCAGTTACTCGATTTCGGGGGCCGGGGAGCTGTTTTTT. This chain joins TRBV6-5 and TRBJ2-2; D is possibly TRBD2 (6 bases). This CDR3 has 15 residues. Trimming stripped 0 bases from V and 6 bases from J, with 11 bases between. Germline assignment: CDR1 MNHEY and CDR2 SVGAGI.

The chain has TRBV18 and TRBJ2-5; 7 bases line up with TRBD2. The J segment lost 3 bases and the V segment lost 3 bases, leaving 1 base of the junction unmatched. Germline assignment: CDR1 KGHSH and CDR2 LQKENI. The length of the CDR3 is 13 residues. For the CDR3, the DNA is TGTGCCAGCTCACCGGGAGGGAAAGAGACCCAGTACTTC. This gives the protein CASSPGGKETQYF.

This clone was found once. The CDR3 nucleotides read TGCGCCAGCAGCTTGGGCGAGAGGTTTTCACCCCTCCACTTT. Translating it yields CASSLGERFSPLHF. The chain employs TRBV5-1 and TRBJ1-6; D unresolved. V dropped 0 bases and J dropped 9 bases, with 10 bases sitting between them. The CDR3 runs to 14 residues. Germline V gives CDR1 SGHRS, CDR2 YFSETQ.

The genes are TRBV19 and TRBJ1-6; possibly TRBD1 for D (5 bases). The germline V and J ends were trimmed by 6 bases and 4 bases, with 16 bases remaining between them. CDR1 and CDR2 (germline): LNHDA, SQIVND (reference sequence). The CDR3 length is 16 residues. For the CDR3, the DNA is TGTGCCAGTAGCCCCGGGGACCAGCTTTATAATTCACCCCTCCACTTT. Amino acids: CASSPGDQLYNSPLHF.

The rearrangement joins TRBV28 to TRBJ2-5; 9 nucleotides align to TRBD1. Per the germline V gene, CDR1 is MDHEN and CDR2 is SYDVKM. The J segment lost 5 bases and the V segment lost 6 bases, leaving 10 bases of the junction unmatched. The CDR3 consists of 15 residues. In DNA form, the CDR3 reads TGTGCCAGCAGCGAGGCCGGGACAGGGAAGGAGACCCAGTACTTC. Its translation is CASSEAGTGKETQYF.

This chain connects TRBV7-2 to TRBJ2-4; 10 bases map to TRBD2. The CDR3 totals 16 residues. CDR1 and CDR2 (germline): SGHTA, FQGNSA. With 4 bases clipped from V and 5 bases from J, the junction kept 8 bases outside the gene matches. The CDR3, as DNA: TGTGCCAGCAGCTGGTACATAGCGGGAGGAGAAAACATTCAGTACTTC. It codes for CASSWYIAGGENIQYF. Full variable domain (remainder filled in from reference TRBV7-2 and TRBJ2-4): GAGVSQSPSNKVTEKGKDVELRCDPISGHTALYWYRQSLGQGLEFLIYFQGNSAPDKSGLPSDRFSAERTGGSVSTLTIQRTQQEDSAVYLCASSWYIAGGENIQYFGAGTRLSVL.

The chain is built from TRBV27 and TRBJ2-1; D not certain. Trimming left V 4 bases short and J 9 bases short, with 13 bases between. Germline CDR1 reads MNHEY; CDR2 reads SMNVEV (reference sequence). The CDR3 has 13 residues. CDR3 amino acids: CASSSVPPGEQFF. CDR3 in DNA: TGTGCCAGCAGTTCAGTCCCACCGGGTGAGCAGTTCTTC.

V is TRBV15 and J is TRBJ2-1; perhaps TRBD2 as D (6 bases). Trimming pared 6 bases from V and 5 bases from J, leaving 23 bases between. CDR1 and CDR2 (germline): LNHNV, YYDKDF (reference sequence). CDR3 size: 17 residues. The CDR3 reads CATRELTRGSTNNEQFF. In DNA form, the CDR3 reads TGTGCCACCAGGGAGCTGACTAGAGGGTCGACGAACAATGAGCAGTTCTTC. Filled out from reference TRBV15 and TRBJ2-1, the complete variable domain reads DAMVIQNPRYQVTQFGKPVTLSCSQTLNHNVMYWYQQKSSQAPKLLFHYYDKDFNNEADTPDNFQSRRPNTSFCFLDIRSPGLGDTAMYLCATRELTRGSTNNEQFFGPGTRLTVL.

This clone was detected once. This sequence joins TRBV2 and TRBJ2-7; the D gene is possibly TRBD2 (5 bases). V gave up 6 bases and J gave up 7 bases, with 16 bases separating them. The CDR3 runs to 13 residues. Germline-derived CDR1 and CDR2 are SNHLY and FYNNEI. CDR3 nucleotide sequence: TGTGCCAGCAGAAAGACGGAGGTTGGGGAGCAGTACTTC. This translates into CASRKTEVGEQYF.

This clone was seen a few times. The chain employs TRBV2 and TRBJ2-1; D is unresolved. The CDR3 length is 13 residues. Germline assignment: CDR1 SNHLY and CDR2 FYNNEI. Trimming shortened V by 6 bases and J by 10 bases, and 16 bases separated the two germline ends. CDR3: CASSLATLTEQFF. CDR3 nucleotides: TGTGCCAGCAGCCTGGCTACCCTGACAGAGCAGTTCTTC.

The V and J genes are TRBV15 and TRBJ2-5; D may be TRBD2 (5 bases). The tail of the sequence fits TRBJ2-7 better, so the J call may be wrong. The CDR3 loop spans 15 amino acids. From germline, CDR1 is LNHNV and CDR2 YYDKDF (reference sequence). CDR3 DNA sequence: TGTGCCACCAGCGCCCAACTAGGAGTCTACTACGAGCAGTACTTC. Residues: CATSAQLGVYYEQYF.

The chain employs TRBV4-1 and TRBJ2-2; D possibly uses TRBD1 or TRBD2 (5 bases each). Per germline, CDR1 MGHRA and CDR2 YSYEKL. The CDR3 extends over 14 amino acids. V was pared by 6 bases and J by 3 bases, with 11 bases between. The CDR3 is CASRRGGDTGELFF. The CDR3 nucleotides are TGCGCCAGCAGGAGGGGTGGGGACACCGGGGAGCTGTTTTTT.

This chain uses TRBV29-1 with TRBJ1-2; the D gene is possibly TRBD1 (5 bases). Trimming took 1 base from V and 4 from J, leaving 13 bases between them. This CDR3 spans 14 amino acids. The V gene's germline CDR1 is SQVTM and CDR2 ANQGSEA. CDR3 loop: CSVEGAGRGYGYTF. For the CDR3, the DNA is TGCAGCGTTGAAGGGGCAGGGCGCGGCTATGGCTACACCTTC.

V is TRBV18 and J is TRBJ2-3; 9 bases are a match to TRBD2. Germline V gene sequence: CDR1 KGHSH, CDR2 LQKENI. Unmatched junction bases numbered 7, after V lost 1 base and J lost 2 bases. This CDR3 spans 17 amino acids. CDR3 sequence (DNA): TGTGCCAGCTCACCACTCTTACTAGCGGGTTCCACAGATACGCAGTATTTT. This sequence encodes CASSPLLLAGSTDTQYF.

The chain links TRBV7-2 to TRBJ2-7, with 12 bases that match TRBD2. There are 16 residues in the CDR3. V shed 5 bases and J 5 bases; nucleotides not matched to a gene: 10. The V gene's germline CDR1 is SGHTA and CDR2 FQGNSA. CDR3 bases: TGTGCCAGCAGCCCAACGCGACTAGCGGGAGCCCACGAGCAGTACTTC. This translates into CASSPTRLAGAHEQYF.

The V and J genes are TRBV19 and TRBJ2-1; 13 positions agree with TRBD2. CDR1 is LNHDA, CDR2 SQIVND, per germline (reference sequence). The junction had 3 bases not matched to a gene; V was cut back by 6 bases and J by 4 bases. The CDR3 sequence is 15 residues long. DNA for the CDR3: TGTGCCAGTAGCCGGACTAGCGGGAGTTACAATGAGCAGTTCTTC. Its protein is CASSRTSGSYNEQFF.

The chain has TRBV6-1 and TRBJ2-7, with a possible D match to TRBD1 (5 bases). The V and J ends lost 1 base and 2 bases respectively, with 12 bases between them. The germline gives CDR1 MNHNS, CDR2 SASEGT. The CDR3 is 15 residues long. The CDR3 bases are TGTGCCAGCAGTGAAGGGTGGGGCCTGGCCTACGAGCAGTACTTC. Amino acid sequence: CASSEGWGLAYEQYF.